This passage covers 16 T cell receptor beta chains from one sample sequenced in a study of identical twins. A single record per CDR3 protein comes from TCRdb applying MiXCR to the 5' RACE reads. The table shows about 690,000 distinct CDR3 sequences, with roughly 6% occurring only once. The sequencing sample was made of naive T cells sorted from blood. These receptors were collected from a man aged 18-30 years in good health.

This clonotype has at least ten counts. The CDR3 loop reads CASSLGGGDLSVSGYTF. CDR3 sequence (DNA): TGTGCCAGCAGCTTAGGAGGCGGCGACCTGAGCGTCAGTGGCTACACCTTC. The chain uses TRBV7-9 and TRBJ1-2; D gene unclear. CDR1 SEHNR and CDR2 FQNEAQ come from the germline V gene (reference sequence). The germline V and J ends were trimmed by 1 base and 7 bases, with 22 bases remaining between them. The CDR3 is 17 residues long.

As DNA, the CDR3 is TGTGCCAGCCGCCGAGCGGGCACCTACAATGAGCAGTTCTTC. Residues: CASRRAGTYNEQFF. The J gene is TRBJ2-1, the V gene TRBV27; a possible D gene is TRBD2 (6 bases). Trimming left V 8 bases short and J 2 bases short, with 13 bases between. This CDR3 is 14 amino acids long. Looked up from germline, CDR1 is MNHEY and CDR2 is SMNVEV (reference sequence).

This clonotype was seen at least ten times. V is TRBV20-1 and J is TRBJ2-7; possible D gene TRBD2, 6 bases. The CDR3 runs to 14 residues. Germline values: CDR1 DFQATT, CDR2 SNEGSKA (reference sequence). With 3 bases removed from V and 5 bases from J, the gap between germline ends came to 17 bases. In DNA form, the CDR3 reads TGCAGTGCTAGGGCTCATGCGGGCGGGAACGAGCAGTACTTC. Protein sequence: CSARAHAGGNEQYF.

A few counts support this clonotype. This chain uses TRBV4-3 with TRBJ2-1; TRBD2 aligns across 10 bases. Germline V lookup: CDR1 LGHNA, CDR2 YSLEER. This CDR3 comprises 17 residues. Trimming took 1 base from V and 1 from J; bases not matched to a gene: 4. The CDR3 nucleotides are TGCGCCAGCAGCCAAGTTGGAGCGGGAGGGTCCTACAATGAGCAGTTCTTC. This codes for CASSQVGAGGSYNEQFF.

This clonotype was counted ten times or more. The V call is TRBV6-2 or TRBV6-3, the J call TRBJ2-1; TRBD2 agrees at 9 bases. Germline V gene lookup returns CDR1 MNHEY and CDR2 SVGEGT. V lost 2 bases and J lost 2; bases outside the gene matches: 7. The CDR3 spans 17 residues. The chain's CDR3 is CASSYGDGGRAYNEQFF. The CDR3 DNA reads TGTGCCAGCAGTTACGGGGACGGCGGGAGGGCCTACAATGAGCAGTTCTTC.

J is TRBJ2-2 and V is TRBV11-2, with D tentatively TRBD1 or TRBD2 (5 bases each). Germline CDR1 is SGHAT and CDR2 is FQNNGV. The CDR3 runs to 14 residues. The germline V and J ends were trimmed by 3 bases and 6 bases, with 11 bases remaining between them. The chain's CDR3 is CASSFKWGPGELFF. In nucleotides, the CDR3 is TGTGCCAGCAGCTTCAAGTGGGGACCCGGGGAGCTGTTTTTT.

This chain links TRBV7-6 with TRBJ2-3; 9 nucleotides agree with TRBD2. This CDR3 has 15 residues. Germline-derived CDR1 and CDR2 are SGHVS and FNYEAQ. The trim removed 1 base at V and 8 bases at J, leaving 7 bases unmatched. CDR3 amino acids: CASSLGALAGRTQYF. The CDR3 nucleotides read TGTGCCAGCAGCTTAGGGGCGCTAGCGGGACGTACGCAGTATTTT.

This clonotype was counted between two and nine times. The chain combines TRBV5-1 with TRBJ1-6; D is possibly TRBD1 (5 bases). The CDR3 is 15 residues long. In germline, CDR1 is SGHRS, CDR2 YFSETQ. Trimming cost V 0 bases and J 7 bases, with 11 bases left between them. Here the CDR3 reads CASSLDTGANSPLHF. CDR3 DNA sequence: TGCGCCAGCAGCTTGGATACAGGAGCCAATTCACCCCTCCACTTT.

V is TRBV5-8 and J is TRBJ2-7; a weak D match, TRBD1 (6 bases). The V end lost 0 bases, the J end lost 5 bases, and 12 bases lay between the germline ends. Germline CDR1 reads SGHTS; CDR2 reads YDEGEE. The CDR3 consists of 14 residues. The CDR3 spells CASSLAGDIHEQYF. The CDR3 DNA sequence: TGTGCCAGCAGCTTGGCCGGGGACATTCACGAGCAGTACTTC. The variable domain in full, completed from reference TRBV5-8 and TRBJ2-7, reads EAGVTQSPTHLIKTRGQQATLRCSPISGHTSVYWYQQALGLGLQFLLWYDEGEERNRGNFPPRFSGRQFPNYSSELNVNALELEDSALYLCASSLAGDIHEQYFGPGTRLTVT.

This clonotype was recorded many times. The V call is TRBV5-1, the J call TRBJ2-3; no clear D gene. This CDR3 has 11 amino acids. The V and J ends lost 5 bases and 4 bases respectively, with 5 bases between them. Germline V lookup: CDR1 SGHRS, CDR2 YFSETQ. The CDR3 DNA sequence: TGCGCCAGCAGATCCTCAGATACGCAGTATTTT. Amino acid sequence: CASRSSDTQYF.

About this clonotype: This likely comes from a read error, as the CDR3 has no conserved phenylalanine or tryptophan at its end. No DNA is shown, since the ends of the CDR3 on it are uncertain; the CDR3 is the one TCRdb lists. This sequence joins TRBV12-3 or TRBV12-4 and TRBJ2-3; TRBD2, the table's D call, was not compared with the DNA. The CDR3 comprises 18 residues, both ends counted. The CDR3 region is CASGSGGHGSGRADAEYS.

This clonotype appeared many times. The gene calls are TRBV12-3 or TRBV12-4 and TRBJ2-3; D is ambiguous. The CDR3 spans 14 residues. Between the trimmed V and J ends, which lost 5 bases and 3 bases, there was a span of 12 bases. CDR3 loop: CASSPSGETDTQYF. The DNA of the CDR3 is TGTGCCAGCAGTCCCAGTGGGGAAACAGATACGCAGTATTTT.

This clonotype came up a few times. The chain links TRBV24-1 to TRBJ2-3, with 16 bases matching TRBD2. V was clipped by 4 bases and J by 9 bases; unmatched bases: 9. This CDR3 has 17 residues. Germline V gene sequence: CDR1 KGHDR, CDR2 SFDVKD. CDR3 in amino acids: CATSDVPGTSGRVTQYF. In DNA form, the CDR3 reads TGTGCCACCAGTGACGTCCCCGGGACTAGCGGGAGGGTCACGCAGTATTTT.

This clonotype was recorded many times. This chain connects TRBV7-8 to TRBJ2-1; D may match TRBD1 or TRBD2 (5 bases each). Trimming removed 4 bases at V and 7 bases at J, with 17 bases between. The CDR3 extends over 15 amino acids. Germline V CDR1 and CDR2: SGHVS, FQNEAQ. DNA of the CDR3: TGTGCCAGCAGCTCCACGGGACGCGGCAAAAATGAGCAGTTCTTC. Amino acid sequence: CASSSTGRGKNEQFF. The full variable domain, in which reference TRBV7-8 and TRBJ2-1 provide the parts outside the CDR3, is GAGVSQSPRYKVAKRGQDVALRCDPISGHVSLFWYQQALGQGPEFLTYFQNEAQLDKSGLPSDRFFAERPEGSVSTLKIQRTQQEDSAVYLCASSSTGRGKNEQFFGPGTRLTVL.

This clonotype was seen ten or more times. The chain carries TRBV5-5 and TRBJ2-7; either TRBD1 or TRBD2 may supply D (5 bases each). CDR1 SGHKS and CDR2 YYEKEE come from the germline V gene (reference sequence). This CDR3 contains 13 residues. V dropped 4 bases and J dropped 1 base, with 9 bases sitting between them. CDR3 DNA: TGTGCCAGCAGCCCGGGACGATCCTACGAGCAGTACGTC. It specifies CASSPGRSYEQYV.

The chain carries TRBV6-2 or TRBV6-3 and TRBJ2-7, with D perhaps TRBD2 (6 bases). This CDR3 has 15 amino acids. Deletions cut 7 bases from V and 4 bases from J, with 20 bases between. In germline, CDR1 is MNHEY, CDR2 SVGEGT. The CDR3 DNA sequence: TGTGCCAGCAACACCCTTCCGGGAGCGGTATACGAGCAGTACGTC. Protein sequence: CASNTLPGAVYEQYV.